The clone carrying this TCR beta chain was seen repeatedly, ten times or more. Its antigen is still unknown. MiXCR was run by TCRdb on the 5' RACE reads, yielding one entry per CDR3 protein. The sample gives some 220,000 distinct CDR3 sequences, roughly a tenth of which show up once; less than 3% is in the top ten. The CDR3 runs 15 residues. Trimming cost V 1 base and J 5 bases, with 14 bases left between them. Germline lookup yields CDR1 MGHRA and CDR2 YSYEKL. The data derive from a study of CD8 T cells in ankylosing spondylitis. Study-wide points: In reactive arthritis synovial fluid and blood, some motif variants had been reported before. The study identified a TCR beta motif of several highly homologous variants that appeared characteristic of ankylosing spondylitis blood. There was reportedly significant enrichment of clones that were disease-linked in matched ankylosing spondylitis synovial fluid.

Sequencing was done on a sample of blood, either unsorted or a sorted T cell fraction (not recorded which). The receptor's source is a male donor with ankylosing spondylitis or in good health (not recorded which). The chain is built from TRBV4-1 and TRBJ2-5, with a possible D match to TRBD1 (5 bases). CDR3 protein: CASSQVGPDKETQYF. The CDR3, as DNA: TGCGCCAGCAGCCAAGTCGGGCCGGACAAGGAGACCCAGTACTTC.